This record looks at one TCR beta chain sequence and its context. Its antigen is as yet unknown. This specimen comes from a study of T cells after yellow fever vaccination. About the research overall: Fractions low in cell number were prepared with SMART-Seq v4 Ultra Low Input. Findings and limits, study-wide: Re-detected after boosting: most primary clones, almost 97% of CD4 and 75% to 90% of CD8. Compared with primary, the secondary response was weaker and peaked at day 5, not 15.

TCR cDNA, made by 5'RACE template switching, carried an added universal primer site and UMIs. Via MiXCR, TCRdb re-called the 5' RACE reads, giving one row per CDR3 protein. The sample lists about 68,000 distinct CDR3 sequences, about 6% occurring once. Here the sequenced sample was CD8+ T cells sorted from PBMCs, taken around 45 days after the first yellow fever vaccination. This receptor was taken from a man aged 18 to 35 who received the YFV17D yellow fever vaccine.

The CDR3, as DNA: TGCGCCAGCAGCCCGGACAGGGACAGGGAGGTGGATACGCAGTATTTT. As protein: CASSPDRDREVDTQYF. The chain joins TRBV5-1 to TRBJ2-3; 9 bases fit TRBD1. J was trimmed by 6 bases and V by 4 bases; bases with no gene match: 12. Germline-derived CDR1 and CDR2 are SGHRS and YFSETQ. This CDR3 has 16 amino acids.